This TCR beta chain is drawn from a study of early stage breast cancer tumors. Study information: Average read coverage per sample was approximately 9.1-fold.

As to this clone: Its antigen is currently unknown.

The study's findings and limits: Compared with adjacent normal breast, tumors showed 2 to 2.5-fold denser, more clonal T cells. Comparing each tissue with blood distinguished tumor from normal in 14 of 16 patients.

The germline V gene encodes CDR1 SGHAT and CDR2 FQNNGV. V was trimmed by 6 bases and J by 2 bases, leaving 14 bases between them. The CDR3 contains 14 residues. Each sample had two DNA replicates, about 0.52 ug blood or roughly 1.4 ug tissue. Method: immunoSEQ multiplex PCR; TCRdb's copy keeps in-frame clones and lacks some. The sample shows about 50,000 clones, roughly 78% of them seen only once. Specimen: blood. The J gene is TRBJ2-7, the V gene TRBV11-2; the D gene could be TRBD1 or TRBD2 (5 bases each). This TCR was recovered from a person aged 35 to 50 with breast cancer. Here the CDR3 DNA reads TGTGCCAGCAGGTCACCGAGGGACGCCTACGAGCAGTACTTC. The encoded protein is CASRSPRDAYEQYF.